The clone carrying this T cell receptor (beta chain) has a handful of counts. This sample is drawn from a study of blood T cells in healthy people across ages. Across the whole study: Template switching caught about one barcoded beta molecule for each two T cells.

The germline V gene has CDR1 MNHEY and CDR2 SVGEGT. V lost 3 bases, J lost 10 bases, and 7 bases lay in between. The CDR3 totals 11 residues. Caucasian, healthy and from Russia, the donors were aged between about 6 and 90. The authors ran a second PCR of 7 to 11 cycles using a sample-barcoded 5' primer and a J-beta primer mix. TCRdb analysed the 5' RACE reads with MiXCR anew, one entry per CDR3 protein. In the table there are about 1.8 million distinct CDR3 sequences, roughly 49% of which are singletons. Sequencing was done on a sample of blood. The TCR was taken from a woman aged 40 to 50 in good health. The V gene is TRBV6-2 or TRBV6-3, the J gene TRBJ2-4; no clear D gene. DNA for the CDR3: TGTGCCAGCAGTTATCACCCGATTCAGTACTTC. It encodes CASSYHPIQYF.